The 32 T cell receptor beta chains presented below share a single source sample, sequenced in a study of blood T cell repertoires in COVID-19. Sequencing used immunoSEQ multiplex PCR; TCRdb keeps in-frame clones, though not all of them. The sample contains roughly 320,000 clones, 85% to 90% of which appear only once. Sequencing was carried out using peripheral blood. The receptors stem from a woman in her twenties or thirties with COVID-19, enrolled during active disease.

The chain has TRBV18 and TRBJ1-4; 8 nucleotides line up with TRBD1. Germline V gene lookup returns CDR1 KGHSH and CDR2 LQKENI. Trimming cost V 2 bases and J 8 bases; bases outside gene matches: 4. The CDR3 is made up of 14 amino acids. The CDR3 here is CASSPGQGREKLFF. Written as DNA, the CDR3 is TGTGCCAGCTCACCAGGACAGGGTCGGGAAAAACTGTTTTTT.

In its sample, this clone was seen once. V gene TRBV19 combines with J gene TRBJ2-5; D may be TRBD1 (5 bases). The germline gives CDR1 LNHDA, CDR2 SQIVND (reference sequence). This CDR3 contains 12 residues. The V gene lost 5 bases and the J gene lost 10 bases, with 14 bases spanning the gap. The CDR3 DNA sequence: TGTGCCAGTAGTCCCGGACACCCGGTCCAGTACTTC. This codes for CASSPGHPVQYF.

The rearrangement joins TRBV2 to TRBJ2-7; 7 bases line up with TRBD1. The CDR3 is 12 residues long. V was clipped by 7 bases and J by 4 bases; unmatched bases: 4. Germline V gene data show CDR1 as SNHLY and CDR2 as FYNNEI. CDR3 bases: TGTGCCAGCACCGGGACAGTTTACGAGCAGTACTTC. Protein: CASTGTVYEQYF.

J is TRBJ1-2 and V is TRBV5-5, with 8 nucleotides matching TRBD1. The CDR3 has 14 amino acids. Trimming took 2 bases from V and 7 from J; bases not matched to a gene: 7. In germline, CDR1 is SGHKS, CDR2 YYEKEE (reference sequence). The CDR3 sequence is CASSFTTGEGGYTF. The DNA of the CDR3 is TGTGCCAGCAGCTTCACGACAGGGGAAGGTGGCTACACCTTC.

Turning to this clone: One junction end disagrees with the germline gene, perhaps due to a read error. This chain connects TRBV28 to TRBJ1-2, with 9 bases matching TRBD1. The CDR3 contains 13 residues. CDR1 and CDR2 (germline): MDHEN, SYDVKM. For the CDR3, the DNA is TGTGCCAGCTCCGACCGGGACAGGGAATGGTGGGCCTTC. Encoded protein: CASSDRDREWWAF.

The chain recombines TRBV28 with TRBJ1-5; D perhaps matches TRBD1 (6 bases). The CDR3 runs 16 residues. V lost 5 bases and J 0 bases, leaving 14 bases between the germline ends. The germline V gene has CDR1 MDHEN and CDR2 SYDVKM. The CDR3 DNA is TGTGCCAGCAGTCTCTGGACAGTTTATAGCAATCAGCCCCAGCATTTT. Translated: CASSLWTVYSNQPQHF.

This clone has a single count. The rearrangement uses TRBV6-2 or TRBV6-3 and TRBJ1-1; TRBD1 matches at 7 bases. After removal of 4 bases from V and 5 bases from J, the junction contained 7 bases not matched to a gene. Germline-derived CDR1 and CDR2 are MNHEY and SVGEGT. The CDR3 is 14 residues long. CDR3 in DNA: TGTGCCAGCAGTTCACAGGGGAGGTTGACTGAAGCTTTCTTT. Residues: CASSSQGRLTEAFF.

The chain couples TRBV6-1 to TRBJ1-1; 7 bases match TRBD1. The CDR3 has 15 residues. J lost 4 bases, V lost 3 bases, and 8 bases had no gene match. CDR1 is MNHNS, CDR2 SASEGT, per germline. CDR3 DNA: TGTGCCAGCAGTGAGGAGGGGACAGCGAGCACTGAAGCTTTCTTT. It specifies CASSEEGTASTEAFF.

The V and J genes are TRBV6-6 and TRBJ2-7; no clear D. Germline loops: CDR1 MNHNY, CDR2 SVGAGI (reference sequence). V was cut by 5 bases and J by 2 bases, with 13 bases left in between. The CDR3 runs to 14 residues. The CDR3 reads CASSPTVETYEQYF. The CDR3 bases are TGTGCCAGCAGTCCCACGGTTGAAACCTACGAGCAGTACTTC.

This rearrangement joins TRBV29-1 to TRBJ1-5; 8 bases map to TRBD1. After removal of 7 bases from V and 0 bases from J, the junction contained 11 bases not matched to a gene. Germline CDR1 SQVTM, CDR2 ANQGSEA. The length of the CDR3 is 16 residues. The CDR3 spells CSESDRVGHSNQPQHF. CDR3 bases: TGCAGCGAATCGGACAGGGTAGGTCATAGCAATCAGCCCCAGCATTTT. Drawing the rest from reference TRBV29-1 and TRBJ1-5, the complete variable domain is SAVISQKPSRDICQRGTSLTIQCQVDSQVTMMFWYRQQPGQSLTLIATANQGSEATYESGFVIDKFPISRPNLTFSTLTVSNMSPEDSSIYLCSESDRVGHSNQPQHFGDGTRLSIL.

The genes are TRBV19 and TRBJ1-1; tentatively, D is TRBD1 (6 bases). The CDR3 runs to 16 residues. Germline V gene data show CDR1 as LNHDA and CDR2 as SQIVND (reference sequence). V lost 2 bases, J lost 0 bases, and 13 bases lay in between. The CDR3 nucleotides are TGTGCCAGTAGTATACTTCACACAGGGATGAACACTGAAGCTTTCTTT. It yields the protein CASSILHTGMNTEAFF.

The chain combines TRBV5-5 with TRBJ2-1; D may be TRBD1 (5 bases). Trimming removed 5 bases at V and 8 bases at J, with 17 bases between. The length of the CDR3 is 14 residues. Germline CDR1 reads SGHKS; CDR2 reads YYEKEE (reference sequence). The DNA for the CDR3 is TGTGCCAGCAGGGCTGCCCATGGGGCAGATGAGCAGTTCTTC. As protein: CASRAAHGADEQFF.

This clone has just a few counts. The chain joins TRBV6-2 or TRBV6-3 to TRBJ1-1, with D possibly being TRBD1 (5 bases). V was cut by 4 bases and J by 4 bases, with 13 bases left in between. Germline lookup yields CDR1 MNHEY and CDR2 SVGEGT. The CDR3 is 14 amino acids. This CDR3 reads CASSSPQGGTEAFF. In DNA, the CDR3 is TGTGCCAGCAGTTCCCCCCAGGGAGGCACTGAAGCTTTCTTT.

As DNA, the CDR3 is TGTGCCAGCAGAACCTCGGACAGGAACACCGGGGAGCTGTTTTTT. It specifies CASRTSDRNTGELFF. V is TRBV28 and J is TRBJ2-2, with a weak D call TRBD1 (6 bases). Deletions cut 6 bases from V and 1 base from J, with 12 bases between. Germline CDR1 is MDHEN and CDR2 is SYDVKM. The CDR3 covers 15 residues.

The CDR3 DNA is TGTGCCAGCTCACTTAGCGGGATGGTGGAGACCCAGTACTTC. Translated, it gives CASSLSGMVETQYF. This chain connects TRBV18 to TRBJ2-5, with 8 positions matching TRBD2. Per germline, CDR1 KGHSH and CDR2 LQKENI. The CDR3 runs 14 residues. V shed 4 bases, J shed 5 bases, and the junction held 6 bases outside the gene matches.

This chain joins TRBV11-2 and TRBJ2-1; D ambiguous. Per germline, CDR1 SGHAT and CDR2 FQNNGV. Trimming stripped 3 bases from V and 4 bases from J, with 4 bases between. This CDR3 has 12 residues. The CDR3 DNA sequence: TGTGCCAGCAGCTTTTCGTACAATGAGCAGTTCTTC. Protein sequence: CASSFSYNEQFF.

The genes are TRBV7-9 and TRBJ1-1, with no clear D. CDR1 is SEHNR and CDR2 is FQNEAQ in the germline V gene (reference sequence). The germline V and J ends were trimmed by 3 bases and 8 bases, with 7 bases remaining between them. The CDR3 has 11 amino acids. CDR3 sequence: CASSLGREAFF. The DNA for the CDR3 is TGTGCCAGCAGCTTGGGCAGAGAAGCTTTCTTT.

The chain joins TRBV7-9 to TRBJ1-3; TRBD1 matches 7 bases. CDR3 length: 16 residues. J was trimmed by 4 bases and V by 5 bases; bases with no gene match: 11. Per germline, CDR1 SEHNR and CDR2 FQNEAQ (reference sequence). The DNA for the CDR3 is TGTGCCAGCAGCCCCGCAGGGGGTCGAGCCGGAAACACCATATATTTT. It is translated as CASSPAGGRAGNTIYF.

The V gene is TRBV20-1, the J gene TRBJ2-7, with unresolved D. The CDR3 runs to 10 residues. V gave up 5 bases and J gave up 3 bases, with 5 bases separating them. Germline loops: CDR1 DFQATT, CDR2 SNEGSKA (reference sequence). CDR3 sequence: CSAGSYEQYF. CDR3 bases: TGCAGTGCTGGCAGCTACGAGCAGTACTTC.

This chain links TRBV4-2 with TRBJ1-2; D possibly corresponds to TRBD1 (5 bases). CDR1 LGHNA and CDR2 YNFKEQ come from the germline V gene. Trimming shortened V by 0 bases and J by 6 bases, and 11 bases separated the two germline ends. This CDR3 comprises 14 residues. The CDR3 DNA sequence: TGTGCCAGCAGCCAAGATTTAACAGGCGATGGCTACACCTTC. Amino acids: CASSQDLTGDGYTF.

This rearrangement joins TRBV19 to TRBJ1-1; 7 positions match TRBD1. The length of the CDR3 is 15 residues. Germline CDR1 reads LNHDA; CDR2 reads SQIVND (reference sequence). J gave up 4 bases and V 3 bases, and 8 bases lay outside the gene matches. The CDR3 region is CASSIAGQGGTEAFF. The CDR3 DNA reads TGTGCCAGTAGTATCGCAGGGCAGGGGGGCACTGAAGCTTTCTTT.

This clone was detected only once. The CDR3 loop reads CASSDRRDRGTDTQYF. The CDR3 DNA reads as TGTGCCAGCAGTGACAGGCGAGACAGGGGAACAGATACGCAGTATTTT. The chain uses TRBV6-4 and TRBJ2-3, with 8 bases identical to TRBD1. This CDR3 comprises 16 residues. V gave up 2 bases and J gave up 3 bases; unmatched junction bases: 7. Germline loops: CDR1 MRHNA, CDR2 SNTAGT.

The genes are TRBV6-5 and TRBJ1-3, with 9 bases fitting TRBD1. The V segment lost 5 bases and the J segment 5 bases; nucleotides outside the gene matches: 7. This CDR3 region has 15 residues. Germline CDR1 is MNHEY and CDR2 is SVGAGI. The CDR3 here is CASSPGTGYRNTIYF. CDR3 DNA: TGTGCCAGCAGTCCAGGGACAGGGTATCGAAACACCATATATTTT.

The chain is built from TRBV5-8 and TRBJ2-1; TRBD2 matches at 12 bases. CDR1 SGHTS and CDR2 YDEGEE come from the germline V gene. V lost 4 bases and J lost 0; bases outside the gene matches: 11. The CDR3 length is 19 residues. The chain's CDR3 is CASSPLLLAGGSSYNEQFF. The CDR3 bases are TGTGCCAGCAGCCCCCTACTACTAGCGGGGGGTTCCTCCTACAATGAGCAGTTCTTC.

The rearrangement links TRBV5-1 to TRBJ2-5; the match to TRBD1 covers 9 bases. The CDR3 is 15 residues long. V shed 4 bases, J shed 2 bases, and the junction held 6 bases outside the gene matches. Per germline, CDR1 SGHRS and CDR2 YFSETQ. The CDR3 coding sequence is TGCGCCAGCAGCCAACCGGGACAGGGACAAGAGACCCAGTACTTC. It yields the protein CASSQPGQGQETQYF.

The rearrangement uses TRBV5-4 and TRBJ1-6, with no clear D. The V gene lost 0 bases and the J gene lost 12 bases, with 10 bases spanning the gap. CDR1 and CDR2 (germline): SGHNT, YYREEE (reference sequence). The CDR3 totals 13 residues. In nucleotides, the CDR3 is TGTGCCAGCAGCTTGGAGACGACACTACCCCTCCACTTT. This gives the protein CASSLETTLPLHF. The full variable domain, with the rest looked up from reference TRBV5-4 and TRBJ1-6, is ETGVTQSPTHLIKTRGQQVTLRCSSQSGHNTVSWYQQALGQGPQFIFQYYREEENGRGNFPPRFSGLQFPNYSSELNVNALELDDSALYLCASSLETTLPLHFGNGTRLTVT.

This sequence joins TRBV18 and TRBJ1-2; TRBD1 aligns across 7 bases. In germline, CDR1 is KGHSH, CDR2 LQKENI. The CDR3 runs to 13 residues. The V segment lost 2 bases and the J segment 8 bases; nucleotides outside the gene matches: 5. Written as DNA, the CDR3 is TGTGCCAGCTCACCAACAGGGGTTAACGGCTACACCTTC. This sequence encodes CASSPTGVNGYTF. The whole variable domain, remainder taken from reference TRBV18 and TRBJ1-2, is NAGVMQNPRHLVRRRGQEARLRCSPMKGHSHVYWYRQLPEEGLKFMVYLQKENIIDESGMPKERFSAEFPKEGPSILRIQQVVRGDSAAYFCASSPTGVNGYTFGSGTRLTVV.

This rearrangement joins TRBV25-1 to TRBJ1-1; D gene unclear. The CDR3 sequence is 15 residues long. V shed 2 bases and J shed 3 bases, with 13 bases lying between them. Per the germline V gene, CDR1 is MGHDK and CDR2 is SYGVNS. This CDR3 reads CASSETSQVYTEAFF. The DNA of the CDR3 is TGTGCCAGCAGTGAAACTTCCCAGGTGTACACTGAAGCTTTCTTT.

This chain links TRBV9 with TRBJ2-3; D might be TRBD1 (6 bases). Germline-derived CDR1 and CDR2 are SGDLS and YYNGEE. The CDR3 has 15 amino acids. Trimming took off 4 bases at V and 4 bases at J, with 16 bases between the two ends. CDR3: CASSLDSSRADTQYF. The CDR3 DNA is TGTGCCAGCAGCTTGGACAGCAGCAGGGCAGATACGCAGTATTTT.

With respect to this clone: Its ends do not fully match the called genes, so a read error is possible. The rearrangement joins TRBV6-6 to TRBJ2-6, with TRBD1 as a possible D gene (6 bases). The CDR3 is 11 residues long. Germline CDR1 reads MNHNY; CDR2 reads SVGAGI (reference sequence). The CDR3 region has the DNA TGTGCCAGCAGTGGGGGCAGCTTCAGTAGGTTC. This translates into CASSGGSFSRF.

This chain links TRBV27 with TRBJ2-5; the D gene is possibly TRBD1 (5 bases). Germline CDR1 reads MNHEY; CDR2 reads SMNVEV (reference sequence). This CDR3 is built from 15 residues. V lost 5 bases and J 1 base, leaving 14 bases between the germline ends. This chain's CDR3 is CASSPQGTPQETQYF. DNA of the CDR3: TGTGCCAGCAGTCCCCAGGGTACCCCCCAAGAGACCCAGTACTTC.

This chain links TRBV7-9 with TRBJ2-3, with D possibly matching TRBD2 (7 bases). The V end was cut by 7 bases, the J end by 4 bases, with 21 bases between. The CDR3 is 16 residues long. Germline CDR1 SEHNR, CDR2 FQNEAQ (reference sequence). CDR3 amino acids: CASTTVGGASADTQYF. The CDR3 DNA follows: TGTGCCAGCACCACAGTGGGGGGGGCATCGGCAGATACGCAGTATTTT. Using reference TRBV7-9 and TRBJ2-3 for the parts outside the CDR3, the full variable domain is DTGVSQNPRHKITKRGQNVTFRCDPISEHNRLYWYRQTLGQGPEFLTYFQNEAQLEKSRLLSDRFSAERPKGSFSTLEIQRTEQGDSAMYLCASTTVGGASADTQYFGPGTRLTVL.